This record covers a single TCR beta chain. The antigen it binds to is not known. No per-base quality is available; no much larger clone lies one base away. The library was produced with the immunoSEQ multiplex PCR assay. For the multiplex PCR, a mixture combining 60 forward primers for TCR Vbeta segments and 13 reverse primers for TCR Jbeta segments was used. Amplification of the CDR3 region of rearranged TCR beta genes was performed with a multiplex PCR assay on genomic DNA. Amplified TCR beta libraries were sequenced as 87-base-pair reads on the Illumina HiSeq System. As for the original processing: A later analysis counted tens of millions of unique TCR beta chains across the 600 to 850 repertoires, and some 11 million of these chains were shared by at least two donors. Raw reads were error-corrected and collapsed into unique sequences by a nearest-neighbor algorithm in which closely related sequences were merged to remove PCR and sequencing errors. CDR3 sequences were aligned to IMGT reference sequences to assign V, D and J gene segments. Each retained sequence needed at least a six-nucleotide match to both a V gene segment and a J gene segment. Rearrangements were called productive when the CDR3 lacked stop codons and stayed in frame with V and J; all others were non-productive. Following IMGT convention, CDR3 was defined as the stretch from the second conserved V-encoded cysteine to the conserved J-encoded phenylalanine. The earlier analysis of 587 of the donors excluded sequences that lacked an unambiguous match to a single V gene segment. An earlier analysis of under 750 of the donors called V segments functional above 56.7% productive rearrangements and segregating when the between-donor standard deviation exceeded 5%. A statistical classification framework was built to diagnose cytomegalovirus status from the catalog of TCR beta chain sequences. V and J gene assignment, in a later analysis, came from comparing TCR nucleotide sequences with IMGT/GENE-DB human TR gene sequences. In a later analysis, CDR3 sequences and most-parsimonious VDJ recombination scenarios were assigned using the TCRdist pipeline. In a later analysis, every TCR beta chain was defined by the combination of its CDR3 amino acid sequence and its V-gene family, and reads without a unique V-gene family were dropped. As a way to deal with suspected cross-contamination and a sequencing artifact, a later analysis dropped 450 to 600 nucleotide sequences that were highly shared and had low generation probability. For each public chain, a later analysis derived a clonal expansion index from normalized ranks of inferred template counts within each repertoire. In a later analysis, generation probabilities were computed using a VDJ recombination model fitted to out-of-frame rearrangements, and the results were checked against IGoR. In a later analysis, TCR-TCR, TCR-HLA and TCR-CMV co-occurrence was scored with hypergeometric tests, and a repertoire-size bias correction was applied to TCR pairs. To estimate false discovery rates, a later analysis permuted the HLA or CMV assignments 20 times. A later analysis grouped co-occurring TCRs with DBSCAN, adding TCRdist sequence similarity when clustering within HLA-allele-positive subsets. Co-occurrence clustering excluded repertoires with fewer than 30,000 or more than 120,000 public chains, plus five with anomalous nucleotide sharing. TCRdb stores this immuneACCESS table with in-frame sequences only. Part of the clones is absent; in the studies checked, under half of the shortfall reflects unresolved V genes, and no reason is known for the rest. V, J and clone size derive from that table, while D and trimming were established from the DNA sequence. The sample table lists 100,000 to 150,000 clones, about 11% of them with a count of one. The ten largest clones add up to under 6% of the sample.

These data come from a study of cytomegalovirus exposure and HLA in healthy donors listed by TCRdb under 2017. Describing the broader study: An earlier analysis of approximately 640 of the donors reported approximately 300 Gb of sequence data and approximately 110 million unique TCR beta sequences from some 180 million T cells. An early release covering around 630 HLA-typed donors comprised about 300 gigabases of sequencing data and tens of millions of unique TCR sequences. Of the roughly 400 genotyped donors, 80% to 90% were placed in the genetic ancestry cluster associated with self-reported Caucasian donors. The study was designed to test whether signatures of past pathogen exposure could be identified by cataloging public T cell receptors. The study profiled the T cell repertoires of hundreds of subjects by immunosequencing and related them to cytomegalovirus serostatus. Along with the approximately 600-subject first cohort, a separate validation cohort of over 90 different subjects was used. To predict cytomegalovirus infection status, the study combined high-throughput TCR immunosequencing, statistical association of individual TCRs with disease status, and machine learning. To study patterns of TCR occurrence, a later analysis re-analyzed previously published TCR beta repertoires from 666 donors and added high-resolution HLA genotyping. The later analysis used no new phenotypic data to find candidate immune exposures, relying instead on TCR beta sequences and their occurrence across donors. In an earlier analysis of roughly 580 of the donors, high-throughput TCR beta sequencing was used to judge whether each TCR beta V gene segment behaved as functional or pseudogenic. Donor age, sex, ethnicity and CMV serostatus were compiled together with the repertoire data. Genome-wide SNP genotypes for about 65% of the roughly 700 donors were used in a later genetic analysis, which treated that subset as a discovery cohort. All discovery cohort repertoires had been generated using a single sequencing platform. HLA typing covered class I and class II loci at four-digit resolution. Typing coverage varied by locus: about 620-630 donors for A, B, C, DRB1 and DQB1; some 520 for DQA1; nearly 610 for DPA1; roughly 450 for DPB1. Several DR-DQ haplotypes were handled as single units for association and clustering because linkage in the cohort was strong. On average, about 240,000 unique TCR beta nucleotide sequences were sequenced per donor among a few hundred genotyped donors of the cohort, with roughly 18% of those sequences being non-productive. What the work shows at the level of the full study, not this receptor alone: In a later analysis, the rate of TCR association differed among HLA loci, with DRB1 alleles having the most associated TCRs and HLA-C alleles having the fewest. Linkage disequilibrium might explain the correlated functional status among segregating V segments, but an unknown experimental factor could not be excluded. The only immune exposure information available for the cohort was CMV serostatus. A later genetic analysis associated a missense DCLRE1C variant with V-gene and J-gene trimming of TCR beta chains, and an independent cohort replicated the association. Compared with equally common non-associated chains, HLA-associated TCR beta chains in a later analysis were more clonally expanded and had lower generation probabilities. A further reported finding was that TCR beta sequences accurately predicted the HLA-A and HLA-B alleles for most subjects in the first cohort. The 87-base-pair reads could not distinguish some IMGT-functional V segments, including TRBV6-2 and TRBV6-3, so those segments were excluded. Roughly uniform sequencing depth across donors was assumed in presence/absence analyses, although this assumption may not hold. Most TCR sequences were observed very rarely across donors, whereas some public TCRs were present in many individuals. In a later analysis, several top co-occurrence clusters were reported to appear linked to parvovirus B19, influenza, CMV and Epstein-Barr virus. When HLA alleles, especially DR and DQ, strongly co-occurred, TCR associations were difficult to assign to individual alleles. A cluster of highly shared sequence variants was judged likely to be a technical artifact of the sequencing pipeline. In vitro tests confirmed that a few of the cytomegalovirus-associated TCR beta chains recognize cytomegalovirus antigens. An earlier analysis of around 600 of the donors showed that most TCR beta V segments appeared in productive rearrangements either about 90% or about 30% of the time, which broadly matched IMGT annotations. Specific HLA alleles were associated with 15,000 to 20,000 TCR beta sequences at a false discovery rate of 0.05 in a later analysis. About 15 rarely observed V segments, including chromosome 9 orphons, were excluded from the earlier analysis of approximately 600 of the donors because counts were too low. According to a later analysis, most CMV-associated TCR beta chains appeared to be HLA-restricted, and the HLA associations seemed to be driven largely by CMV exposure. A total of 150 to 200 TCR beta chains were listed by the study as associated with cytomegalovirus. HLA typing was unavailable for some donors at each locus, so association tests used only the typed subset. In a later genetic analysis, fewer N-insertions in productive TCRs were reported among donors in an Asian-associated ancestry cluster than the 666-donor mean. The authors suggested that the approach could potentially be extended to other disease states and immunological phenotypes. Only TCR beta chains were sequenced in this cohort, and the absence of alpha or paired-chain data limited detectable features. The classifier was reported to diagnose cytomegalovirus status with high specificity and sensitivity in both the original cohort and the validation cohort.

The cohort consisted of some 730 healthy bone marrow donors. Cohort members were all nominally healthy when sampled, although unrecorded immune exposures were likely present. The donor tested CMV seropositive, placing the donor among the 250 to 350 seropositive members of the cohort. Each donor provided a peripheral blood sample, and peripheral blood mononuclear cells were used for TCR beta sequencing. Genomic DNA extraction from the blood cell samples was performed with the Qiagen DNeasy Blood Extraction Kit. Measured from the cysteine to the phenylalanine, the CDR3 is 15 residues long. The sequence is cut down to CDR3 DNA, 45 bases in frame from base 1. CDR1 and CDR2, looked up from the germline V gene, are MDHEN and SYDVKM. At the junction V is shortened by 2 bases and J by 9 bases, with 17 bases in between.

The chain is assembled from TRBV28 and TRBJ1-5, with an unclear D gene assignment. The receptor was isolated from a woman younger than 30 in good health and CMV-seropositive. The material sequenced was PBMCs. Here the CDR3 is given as CASSLTVTARGPQHF. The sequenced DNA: TGTGCCAGCAGTTTAACGGTCACGGCCCGGGGGCCCCAGCATTTT.